This T cell receptor (beta chain) was sequenced in a study of T-cell memory formation after mild COVID-19. This clonotype was detected a few times. Germline V gene sequence: CDR1 SGHRS, CDR2 YFSETQ. Trimming took off 7 bases at V and 3 bases at J, with 7 bases between the two ends. The CDR3 runs to 11 residues. TCRdb ran MiXCR on the 5' RACE reads and lists one entry per CDR3 protein. Seen here are hundreds of thousands of distinct CDR3 sequences, approximately 25% observed once, and the top ten hold around 12%. This chain links TRBV5-1 with TRBJ2-5, with D unclear. The sequencing input was PBMCs or a T cell subset sorted from them (not recorded which). The sequence derives from an adult woman who had mild COVID-19 (a few samples of this study predate the infection). Cell type and time point are not known. The chain's CDR3 is CASWAEETQYF. The CDR3 nucleotides are TGCGCCAGCTGGGCCGAAGAGACCCAGTACTTC.